This section outlines one TCR beta chain sequence together with its context. The target antigen is unknown. The sample belongs to a study of PD-1 blockade in classical Hodgkin lymphoma. In the study overall: Administration of nivolumab to patients was at 3 mg/kg intravenously every 2 weeks.

V was pared by 5 bases and J by 2 bases, with 15 bases between. Germline V lookup: CDR1 MDHEN, CDR2 SYDVKM. This CDR3 comprises 15 residues. Study-wide results and caveats: Baseline diversity in complete responders resembled that of newly diagnosed patients.

Each of the patients experienced relapse following autologous stem cell transplantation, and their brentuximab vedotin exposure differed. Responses achieved at best were complete response, partial response or progressive disease. Profiled with immunoSEQ multiplex PCR; TCRdb holds only in-frame clones, not every one. The sample has under 65,000 clones, around 91% seen once; the top ten hold 15%. The starting material was peripheral blood mononuclear cells (PBMCs), obtained at baseline. This rearrangement joins TRBV28 to TRBJ1-2; D gene ambiguous. This receptor was identified in a human donor with classical Hodgkin lymphoma. CDR3 sequence (DNA): TGTGCCAGCAGTAAGGGTGACGTAGGAAACTATGGCTACACCTTC. It yields the protein CASSKGDVGNYGYTF.